This passage covers 27 T cell receptor beta chains from one sample sequenced in a study of cytomegalovirus exposure and HLA in healthy donors. PCR employed 60 Vbeta and 13 Jbeta primers. The table came from immunoSEQ multiplex PCR; TCRdb's copy has only in-frame clones and leaves some out. The sample contains some 200,000 clones, around four fifths of which appear only once. Sequenced: PBMCs. These receptors came from a woman in her forties or fifties in good health and CMV-seropositive.

The chain has TRBV6-5 and TRBJ1-1, with 10 nucleotides matching TRBD1. The CDR3 loop spans 14 amino acids. Germline CDR1 reads MNHEY; CDR2 reads SVGAGI. V lost 7 bases and J lost 5; bases outside the gene matches: 7. This CDR3 reads CASTGQGGGTEAFF. CDR3 in DNA: TGTGCCAGCACCGGACAGGGGGGAGGGACTGAAGCTTTCTTT.

CDR3 region: CASSLIPEETQYF. The CDR3 nucleotides read TGCGCCAGCAGCTTGATCCCAGAAGAGACCCAGTACTTC. The V and J genes are TRBV5-1 and TRBJ2-5; D gene unclear. CDR1 is SGHRS and CDR2 is YFSETQ in the germline V gene. V gave up 1 base and J gave up 3 bases, with 7 bases separating them. This CDR3 has 13 amino acids.

V usage is TRBV27 and J usage is TRBJ2-7; 8 nucleotides agree with TRBD1. Germline V CDR1 and CDR2: MNHEY, SMNVEV (reference sequence). The V segment lost 6 bases and the J segment 5 bases; nucleotides outside the gene matches: 9. The CDR3 runs to 14 residues. The CDR3 is CASSLGQGTNEQYF. CDR3 nucleotide sequence: TGTGCCAGCAGCCTAGGACAGGGTACAAACGAGCAGTACTTC.

V and J are TRBV28 and TRBJ1-4, with no clear D. This CDR3 spans 11 amino acids. The germline V gene encodes CDR1 MDHEN and CDR2 SYDVKM. The CDR3 region is CGSRSNEKLFF. The CDR3 DNA reads TGTGGAAGCCGTTCTAATGAAAAACTGTTTTTT.

The genes are TRBV7-7 and TRBJ1-4; TRBD1 agrees at 7 bases. The V and J ends lost 5 bases and 7 bases, in that order; junction bases with no gene match: 10. Per the germline V gene, CDR1 is SSHAT and CDR2 is FNYEAQ (reference sequence). The length of the CDR3 is 15 residues. This CDR3 is CASSPGTGVGEKLFF. The CDR3, as DNA: TGTGCCAGCAGCCCTGGTACAGGGGTCGGTGAAAAACTGTTTTTT.

The chain combines TRBV7-2 with TRBJ1-6, with D hard to call. From germline, CDR1 is SGHTA and CDR2 FQGNSA. Trimming stripped 0 bases from V and 7 bases from J, with 10 bases between. The CDR3 covers 15 residues. The CDR3 region has the DNA TGTGCCAGCAGCTTAGCCGGGGTACTCAATTCACCCCTCCACTTT. This sequence encodes CASSLAGVLNSPLHF.

This rearrangement joins TRBV28 to TRBJ2-5, with TRBD2 identical over 7 bases. This CDR3 comprises 16 residues. CDR1 and CDR2 from the germline V gene are MDHEN and SYDVKM. Germline trimming cut 4 bases from V and 0 bases from J; bases unmatched to any gene: 8. The CDR3 DNA follows: TGTGCCAGCAGTTCCCGCGGGCGGGGGTACCAAGAGACCCAGTACTTC. This gives the protein CASSSRGRGYQETQYF.

V is TRBV5-4 and J is TRBJ2-5; 8 bases are a match to TRBD2. The trim removed 4 bases at V and 7 bases at J, leaving 15 bases unmatched. This CDR3 has 16 amino acids. Looked up from germline, CDR1 is SGHNT and CDR2 is YYREEE (reference sequence). The CDR3 here is CASSPGAGLAPGTQYF. Here the CDR3 DNA reads TGTGCCAGCAGCCCGGGTGCTGGACTAGCCCCTGGGACCCAGTACTTC.

The rearrangement joins TRBV10-3 to TRBJ2-5; D possibly corresponds to TRBD1 (5 bases). Germline V gene sequence: CDR1 ENHRY, CDR2 SYGVKD. This CDR3 is 13 amino acids long. Trimming stripped 6 bases from V and 6 bases from J, with 14 bases between. CDR3 DNA sequence: TGTGCCATCAGGACGGACCAGGGCCAGACCCAGTACTTC. This codes for CAIRTDQGQTQYF.

V is TRBV28 and J is TRBJ2-5, with D perhaps matching TRBD1 (6 bases). CDR1 MDHEN and CDR2 SYDVKM come from the germline V gene. CDR3 length equals 16 residues. Trimming pared 8 bases from V and 5 bases from J, leaving 24 bases between. The CDR3 DNA reads TGTGCCAGCCGTAGAGGGGACACCCCTGGCGTGGAGACCCAGTACTTC. This sequence encodes CASRRGDTPGVETQYF. The entire variable domain, with the rest obtained from reference TRBV28 and TRBJ2-5, is as follows: DVKVTQSSRYLVKRTGEKVFLECVQDMDHENMFWYRQDPGLGLRLIYFSYDVKMKEKGDIPEGYSVSREKKERFSLILESASTNQTSMYLCASRRGDTPGVETQYFGPGTRLLVL.

A remark on this clone: Its ends do not fully match the called genes, so a read error is possible. V and J are TRBV7-9 and TRBJ2-1; TRBD1 is a possible D gene (6 bases). The CDR3 is 13 amino acids. Looked up from germline, CDR1 is SEHNR and CDR2 is FQNEAQ (reference sequence). This chain's CDR3 is CSSSHGQYNEQFF. CDR3 sequence (DNA): TGTTCCAGCAGCCACGGACAGTACAATGAGCAGTTCTTC.

The V and J genes are TRBV11-2 and TRBJ2-3; no firm D call. Germline values: CDR1 SGHAT, CDR2 FQNNGV. With 0 bases removed from V and 2 bases from J, the gap between germline ends came to 3 bases. This CDR3 has 13 amino acids. In DNA, the CDR3 is TGTGCCAGCAGCTTAGACCACACAGATACGCAGTATTTT. Protein sequence: CASSLDHTDTQYF.

This clone was counted between two and nine times. The V call is TRBV25-1, the J call TRBJ2-7; D is unresolved. Germline assignment: CDR1 MGHDK and CDR2 SYGVNS. The length of the CDR3 is 12 residues. V was cut by 0 bases and J by 4 bases, with 4 bases left in between. Here the CDR3 reads CASSEYGYEQYF. DNA for the CDR3: TGTGCCAGCAGTGAATACGGGTACGAGCAGTACTTC.

DNA of the CDR3: TGCGCCAGCAGCTTGGGAGGGGGTCCTTCCACAGATACGCAGTATTTT. Translation gives CASSLGGGPSTDTQYF. V gene TRBV5-1 combines with J gene TRBJ2-3, with D possibly being TRBD1 (6 bases). Germline V lookup: CDR1 SGHRS, CDR2 YFSETQ. This CDR3 contains 16 residues. Trimming left V 0 bases short and J 2 bases short, with 13 bases between.

The V gene is TRBV21-1, the J gene TRBJ2-4; no check of the table's D call, TRBD2, against the DNA was made. TRBV21-1 is marked as a pseudogene. The CDR3 is 18 residues long. The CDR3 sequence: CASSKGRREGRAKNIQYF. The CDR3 coding sequence is TGTGCCAGCAGCAAAGGGAGGCGGGAGGGCCGAGCCAAAAACATTCAGTACTTC.

J is TRBJ2-3 and V is TRBV18; 7 nucleotides line up with TRBD1. Germline CDR1 reads KGHSH; CDR2 reads LQKENI. V lost 0 bases and J lost 5; bases outside the gene matches: 5. This CDR3 contains 15 residues. The CDR3 coding sequence is TGTGCCAGCTCACCACCCAAGGGGGCGGGAGATACGCAGTATTTT. Residues: CASSPPKGAGDTQYF.

The rearrangement joins TRBV28 to TRBJ2-1; TRBD2 is a possible D gene (5 bases). CDR3 size: 16 residues. The V end lost 2 bases, the J end lost 7 bases, and 18 bases lay between the germline ends. Germline V lookup: CDR1 MDHEN, CDR2 SYDVKM. The CDR3 sequence: CASSLGSDYLNNEQFF. CDR3 DNA sequence: TGTGCCAGCAGTTTAGGGTCCGACTACTTAAATAATGAGCAGTTCTTC. Based on the CDR3 plus reference TRBV28 and TRBJ2-1, the full variable domain is DVKVTQSSRYLVKRTGEKVFLECVQDMDHENMFWYRQDPGLGLRLIYFSYDVKMKEKGDIPEGYSVSREKKERFSLILESASTNQTSMYLCASSLGSDYLNNEQFFGPGTRLTVL.

V usage is TRBV5-4 and J usage is TRBJ1-1; TRBD1 might be the D (5 bases). V was pared by 3 bases and J by 10 bases, with 13 bases between. The CDR3 length is 12 residues. Per germline, CDR1 SGHNT and CDR2 YYREEE (reference sequence). This CDR3 reads CASSSTLGVAFF. The CDR3 nucleotides are TGTGCCAGCAGCTCGACCCTAGGGGTAGCTTTCTTT.

The J gene is TRBJ1-3, the V gene TRBV18, with D unresolved. V was pared by 5 bases and J by 3 bases, with 11 bases between. The CDR3 totals 14 residues. Germline loops: CDR1 KGHSH, CDR2 LQKENI. The DNA for the CDR3 is TGTGCCAGCTCAGTCCCGGGTCTTGGAAACACCATATATTTT. Its translation: CASSVPGLGNTIYF.

V usage is TRBV7-9 and J usage is TRBJ1-5; 9 nucleotides align to TRBD1. Germline CDR1 SEHNR, CDR2 FQNEAQ (reference sequence). This CDR3 is 13 amino acids long. Germline trimming cut 4 bases from V and 6 bases from J; bases unmatched to any gene: 1. CDR3 amino acids: CASSSQGAQPQHF. DNA of the CDR3: TGTGCCAGCAGCTCACAGGGGGCTCAGCCCCAGCATTTT.

Comments on this clone: Other DNA sequences in the sample encode the same CDR3. The chain is built from TRBV6-5 and TRBJ2-1; 9 bases are a match to TRBD2. Germline CDR1 and CDR2: MNHEY and SVGAGI. This CDR3 region has 15 residues. The junction had 7 bases not matched to a gene; V was cut back by 6 bases and J by 4 bases. The DNA for the CDR3 is TGTGCCAGCAGGACGGGCAGCGGGAGGTACAATGAGCAGTTCTTC. It is translated as CASRTGSGRYNEQFF.

This chain joins TRBV6-5 and TRBJ1-2; D is possibly TRBD1 (6 bases). Trimming removed 6 bases at V and 11 bases at J, with 25 bases between. CDR3 length: 15 residues. CDR1 is MNHEY, CDR2 SVGAGI, per germline. The CDR3, as DNA: TGTGCCAGCAGGTCAACCGGGACACCCAACCGAGGATACACCTTC. Translating gives CASRSTGTPNRGYTF.

In this sample, this clone turned up once. This rearrangement joins TRBV6-5 to TRBJ1-2, with 10 nucleotides matching TRBD1. The CDR3 is made up of 15 amino acids. The ends lost 4 bases at V and 7 bases at J; junction bases unmatched: 9. CDR1 is MNHEY, CDR2 SVGAGI, per germline. CDR3 nucleotide sequence: TGTGCCAGCAGTTTACTCCGGGACAGGGGATTTGGCTACACCTTC. Translating it yields CASSLLRDRGFGYTF.

The chain joins TRBV19 to TRBJ2-5, with 9 nucleotides matching TRBD1. The germline V gene encodes CDR1 LNHDA and CDR2 SQIVND (reference sequence). The length of the CDR3 is 16 residues. Losses at the gene ends were 0 bases for V and 5 bases for J; bases not matched to a gene: 7. CDR3 residues: CASSIDHRGPGETQYF. CDR3 DNA sequence: TGTGCCAGTAGTATAGATCACAGGGGGCCGGGGGAGACCCAGTACTTC.

The chain joins TRBV28 to TRBJ2-5; 8 bases map to TRBD2. CDR3 length: 15 amino acids. Germline V gene data show CDR1 as MDHEN and CDR2 as SYDVKM. J was trimmed by 10 bases and V by 6 bases; bases with no gene match: 16. This CDR3 is CASSSPAGASRDQYF. The DNA of the CDR3 is TGTGCCAGCAGCTCGCCAGCGGGGGCTTCCCGGGACCAGTACTTC.

CDR3 sequence (DNA): TGTGCCAGCAGCCTGGGACAGGGAGGAAACATTCAGTACTTC. Its protein is CASSLGQGGNIQYF. The chain carries TRBV9 and TRBJ2-4, with 9 positions matching TRBD1. V lost 4 bases and J lost 6; bases outside the gene matches: 5. CDR1 SGDLS and CDR2 YYNGEE come from the germline V gene. This CDR3 contains 14 residues.

The chain is built from TRBV2 and TRBJ1-1; 7 bases align to TRBD1. J gave up 1 base and V 10 bases, and 6 bases lay outside the gene matches. The germline gives CDR1 SNHLY, CDR2 FYNNEI. This CDR3 has 13 amino acids. The DNA for the CDR3 is TGTGCCACCGGGGACAGTCGGAACACTGAAGCTTTCTTT. It encodes CATGDSRNTEAFF.